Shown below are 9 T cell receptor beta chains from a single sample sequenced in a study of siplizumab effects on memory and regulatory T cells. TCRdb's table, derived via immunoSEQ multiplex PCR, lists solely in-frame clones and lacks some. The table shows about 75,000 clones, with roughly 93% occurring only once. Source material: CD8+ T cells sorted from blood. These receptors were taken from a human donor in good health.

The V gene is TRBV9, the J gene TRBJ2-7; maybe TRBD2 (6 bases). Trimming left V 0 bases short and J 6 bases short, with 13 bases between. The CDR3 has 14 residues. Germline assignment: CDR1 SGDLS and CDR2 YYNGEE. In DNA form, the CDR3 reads TGTGCCAGCAGCGTAGCCGGGGGTGCGCGCGAGCAGTACTTC. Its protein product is CASSVAGGAREQYF.

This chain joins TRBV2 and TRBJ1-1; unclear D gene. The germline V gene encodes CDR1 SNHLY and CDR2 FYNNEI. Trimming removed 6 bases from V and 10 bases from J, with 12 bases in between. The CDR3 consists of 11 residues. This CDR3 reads CASRIPPGAFF. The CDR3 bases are TGTGCCAGCAGAATCCCGCCGGGAGCTTTCTTT.

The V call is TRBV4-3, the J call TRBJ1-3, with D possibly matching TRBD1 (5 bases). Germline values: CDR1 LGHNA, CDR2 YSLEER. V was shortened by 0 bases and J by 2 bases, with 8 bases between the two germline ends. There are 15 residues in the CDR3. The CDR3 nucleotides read TGCGCCAGCAGCCAAGATTTAGGGGCTGGAAACACCATATATTTT. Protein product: CASSQDLGAGNTIYF.

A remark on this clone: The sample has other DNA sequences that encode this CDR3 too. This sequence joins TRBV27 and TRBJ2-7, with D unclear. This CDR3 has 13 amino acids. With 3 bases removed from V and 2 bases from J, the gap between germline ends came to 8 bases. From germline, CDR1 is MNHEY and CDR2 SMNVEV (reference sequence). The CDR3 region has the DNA TGTGCCAGCAGTTTTGGCCGGGCCTACGAGCAGTACTTC. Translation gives CASSFGRAYEQYF.

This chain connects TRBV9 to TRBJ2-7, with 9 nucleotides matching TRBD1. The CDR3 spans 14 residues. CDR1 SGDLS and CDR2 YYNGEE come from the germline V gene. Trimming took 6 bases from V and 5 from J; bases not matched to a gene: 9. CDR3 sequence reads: CASKPGTGSNEQYF. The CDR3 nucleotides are TGTGCCAGCAAGCCCGGGACAGGGTCCAACGAGCAGTACTTC.

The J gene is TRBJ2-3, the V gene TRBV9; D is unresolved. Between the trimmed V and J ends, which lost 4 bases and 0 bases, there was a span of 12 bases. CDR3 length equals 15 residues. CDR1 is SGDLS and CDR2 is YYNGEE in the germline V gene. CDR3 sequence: CASSPDGVSTDTQYF. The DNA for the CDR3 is TGTGCCAGCAGCCCAGATGGGGTAAGCACAGATACGCAGTATTTT.

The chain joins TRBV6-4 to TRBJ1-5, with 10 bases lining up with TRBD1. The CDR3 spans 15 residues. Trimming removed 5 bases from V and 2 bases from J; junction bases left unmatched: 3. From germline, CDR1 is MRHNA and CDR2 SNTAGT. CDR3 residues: CASSPGTGGNQPQHF. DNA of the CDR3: TGTGCCAGCAGTCCCGGGACAGGGGGCAATCAGCCCCAGCATTTT.

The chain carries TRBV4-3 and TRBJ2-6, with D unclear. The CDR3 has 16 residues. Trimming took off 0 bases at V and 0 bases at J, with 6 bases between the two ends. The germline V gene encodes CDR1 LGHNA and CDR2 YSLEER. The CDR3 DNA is TGCGCCAGCAGCCAAGATTTCCTCTCTGGGGCCAACGTCCTGACTTTC. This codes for CASSQDFLSGANVLTF.

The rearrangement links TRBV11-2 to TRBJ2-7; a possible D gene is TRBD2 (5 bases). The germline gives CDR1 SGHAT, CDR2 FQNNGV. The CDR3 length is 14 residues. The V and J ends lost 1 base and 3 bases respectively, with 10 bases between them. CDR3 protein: CASSLALGVYEQYF. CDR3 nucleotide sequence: TGTGCCAGCAGCTTAGCGCTGGGAGTCTACGAGCAGTACTTC.